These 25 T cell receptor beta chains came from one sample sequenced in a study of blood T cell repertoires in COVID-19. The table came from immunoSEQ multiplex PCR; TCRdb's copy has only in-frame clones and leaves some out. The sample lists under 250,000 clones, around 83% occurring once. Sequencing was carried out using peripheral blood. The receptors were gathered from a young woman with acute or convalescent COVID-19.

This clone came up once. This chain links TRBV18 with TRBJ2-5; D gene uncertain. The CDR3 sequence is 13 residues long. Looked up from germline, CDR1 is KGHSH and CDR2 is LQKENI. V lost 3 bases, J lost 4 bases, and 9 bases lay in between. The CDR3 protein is CASSPGQRETQYF. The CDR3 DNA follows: TGTGCCAGCTCACCCGGCCAGCGAGAGACCCAGTACTTC.

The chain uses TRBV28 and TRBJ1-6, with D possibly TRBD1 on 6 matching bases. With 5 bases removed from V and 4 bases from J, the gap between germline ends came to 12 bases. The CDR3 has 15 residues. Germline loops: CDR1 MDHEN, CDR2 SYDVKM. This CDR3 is CASSRRDTYNSPLHF. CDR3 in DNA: TGTGCCAGCAGTCGCCGGGACACTTATAATTCACCCCTCCACTTT.

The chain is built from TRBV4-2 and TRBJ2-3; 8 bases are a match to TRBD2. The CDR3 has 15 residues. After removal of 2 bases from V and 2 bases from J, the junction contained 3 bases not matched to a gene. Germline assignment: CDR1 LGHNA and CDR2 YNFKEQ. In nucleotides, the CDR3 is TGTGCCAGCAGCCAACGGGAGGGTGACACAGATACGCAGTATTTT. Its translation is CASSQREGDTDTQYF.

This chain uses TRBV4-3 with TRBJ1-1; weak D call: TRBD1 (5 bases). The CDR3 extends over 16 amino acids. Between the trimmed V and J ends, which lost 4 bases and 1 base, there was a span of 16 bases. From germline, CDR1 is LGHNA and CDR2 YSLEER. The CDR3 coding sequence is TGCGCCAGCAGCCCCTATAAGGACATAAAGAACACTGAAGCTTTCTTT. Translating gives CASSPYKDIKNTEAFF.

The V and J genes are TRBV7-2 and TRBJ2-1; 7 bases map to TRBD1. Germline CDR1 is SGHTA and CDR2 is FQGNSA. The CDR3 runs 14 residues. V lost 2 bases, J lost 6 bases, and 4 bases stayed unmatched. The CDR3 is CASSLPHRGNEQFF. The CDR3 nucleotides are TGTGCCAGCAGCTTACCCCACAGGGGCAATGAGCAGTTCTTC.

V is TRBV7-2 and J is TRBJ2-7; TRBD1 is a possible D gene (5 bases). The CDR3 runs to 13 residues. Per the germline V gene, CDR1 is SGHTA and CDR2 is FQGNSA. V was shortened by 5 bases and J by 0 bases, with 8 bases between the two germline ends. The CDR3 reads CASSRQTSYEQYF. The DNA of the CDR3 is TGTGCCAGCAGCCGACAGACCTCCTACGAGCAGTACTTC.

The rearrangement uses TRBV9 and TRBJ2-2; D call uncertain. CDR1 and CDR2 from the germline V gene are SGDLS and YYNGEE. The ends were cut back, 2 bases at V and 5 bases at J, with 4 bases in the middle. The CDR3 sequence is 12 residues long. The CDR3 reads CASSVRTGELFF. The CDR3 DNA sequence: TGTGCCAGCAGCGTCCGGACCGGGGAGCTGTTTTTT.

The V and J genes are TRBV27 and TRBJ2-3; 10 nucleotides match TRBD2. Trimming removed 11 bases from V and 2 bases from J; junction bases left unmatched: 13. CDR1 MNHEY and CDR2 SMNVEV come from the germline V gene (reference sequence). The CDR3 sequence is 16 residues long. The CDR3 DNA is TGTGCCGCGGGGACTAGCGTGTTTGGGTTCACAGATACGCAGTATTTT. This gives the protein CAAGTSVFGFTDTQYF.

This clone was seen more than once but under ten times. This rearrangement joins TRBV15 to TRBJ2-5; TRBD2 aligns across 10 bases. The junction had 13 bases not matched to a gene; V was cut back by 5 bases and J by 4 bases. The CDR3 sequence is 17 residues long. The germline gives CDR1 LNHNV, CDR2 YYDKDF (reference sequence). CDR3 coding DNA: TGTGCCACCAGCCCTGGGGCTAGCGGGAGCAGAGGAGAGACCCAGTACTTC. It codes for CATSPGASGSRGETQYF.

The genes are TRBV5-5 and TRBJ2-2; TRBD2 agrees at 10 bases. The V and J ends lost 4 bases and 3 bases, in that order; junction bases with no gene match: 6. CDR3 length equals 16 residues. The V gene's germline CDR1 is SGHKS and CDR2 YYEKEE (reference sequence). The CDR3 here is CASSPPGLADTGELFF. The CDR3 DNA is TGTGCCAGCAGCCCCCCCGGACTAGCGGACACCGGGGAGCTGTTTTTT.

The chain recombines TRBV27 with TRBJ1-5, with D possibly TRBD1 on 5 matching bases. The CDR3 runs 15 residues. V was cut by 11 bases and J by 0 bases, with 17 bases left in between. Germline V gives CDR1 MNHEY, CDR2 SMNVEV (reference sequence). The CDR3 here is CASRGGVLSNQPQHF. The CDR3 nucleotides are TGTGCCTCCCGGGGGGGGGTCCTTAGCAATCAGCCCCAGCATTTT.

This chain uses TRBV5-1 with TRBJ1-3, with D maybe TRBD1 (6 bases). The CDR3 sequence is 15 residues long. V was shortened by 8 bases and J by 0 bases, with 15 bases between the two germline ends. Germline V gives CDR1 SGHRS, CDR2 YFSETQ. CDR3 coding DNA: TGCGCCAGACCAATTCAGGGGCCCTCTGGAAACACCATATATTTT. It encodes CARPIQGPSGNTIYF. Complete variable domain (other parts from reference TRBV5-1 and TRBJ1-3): KAGVTQTPRYLIKTRGQQVTLSCSPISGHRSVSWYQQTPGQGLQFLFEYFSETQRNKGNFPGRFSGRQFSNSRSEMNVSTLELGDSALYLCARPIQGPSGNTIYFGEGSWLTVV.

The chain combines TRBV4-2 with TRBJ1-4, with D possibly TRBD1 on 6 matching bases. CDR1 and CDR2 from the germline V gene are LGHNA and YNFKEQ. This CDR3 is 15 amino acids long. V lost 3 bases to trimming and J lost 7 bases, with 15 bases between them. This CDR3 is CASSHGGDISEKLFF. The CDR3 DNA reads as TGTGCCAGCAGCCACGGGGGGGACATTAGTGAAAAACTGTTTTTT.

The CDR3 DNA follows: TGCGCCAGCAGCCAAGAGCCCTCGACTAGCACTTTGTACGAGCAGTACTTC. Amino acid sequence: CASSQEPSTSTLYEQYF. V is TRBV4-1 and J is TRBJ2-7; 7 nucleotides match TRBD2. Losses at the gene ends were 0 bases for V and 4 bases for J; bases not matched to a gene: 12. CDR3 length equals 17 residues. CDR1 and CDR2 (germline): MGHRA, YSYEKL.

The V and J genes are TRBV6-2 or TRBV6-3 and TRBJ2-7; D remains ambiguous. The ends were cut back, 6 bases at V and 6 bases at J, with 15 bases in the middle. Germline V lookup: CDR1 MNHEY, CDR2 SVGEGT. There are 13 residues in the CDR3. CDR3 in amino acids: CASSASPSTEQYF. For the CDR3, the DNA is TGTGCCAGCAGCGCATCGCCCTCTACCGAGCAGTACTTC.

CDR3 DNA sequence: TGTGCCAGCAGCCAAACAGGGGAACACTCACCCCTCCACTTT. This sequence encodes CASSQTGEHSPLHF. The V gene is TRBV3-1 (or the pseudogene TRBV3-2), the J gene TRBJ1-6; 7 positions agree with TRBD1. Germline CDR1 reads LGHDT; CDR2 reads YNNKEL (reference sequence). Trimming cost V 2 bases and J 10 bases; bases outside gene matches: 5. This CDR3 is built from 14 residues.

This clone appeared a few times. CDR3 DNA: TGTGCCAGCAGTTCGGGACAGCCGAACACTGAAGCTTTCTTT. Encoded protein: CASSSGQPNTEAFF. This chain links TRBV27 with TRBJ1-1; 7 bases line up with TRBD1. The CDR3 contains 14 residues. The germline gives CDR1 MNHEY, CDR2 SMNVEV (reference sequence). J gave up 1 base and V 4 bases, and 3 bases lay outside the gene matches.

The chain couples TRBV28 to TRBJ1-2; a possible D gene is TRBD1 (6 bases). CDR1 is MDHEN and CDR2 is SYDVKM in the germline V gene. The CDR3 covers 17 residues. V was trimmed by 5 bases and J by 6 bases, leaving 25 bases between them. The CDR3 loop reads CASSQQGTGRRFDGYTF. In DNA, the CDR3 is TGTGCCAGCAGTCAACAAGGAACAGGGCGCCGGTTCGATGGCTACACCTTC.

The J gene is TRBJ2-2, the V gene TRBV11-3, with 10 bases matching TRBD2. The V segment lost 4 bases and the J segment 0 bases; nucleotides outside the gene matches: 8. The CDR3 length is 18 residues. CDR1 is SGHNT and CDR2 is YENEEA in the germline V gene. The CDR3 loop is CASSSWTSGNANTGELFF. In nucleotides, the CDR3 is TGTGCCAGCAGCTCCTGGACTAGCGGTAACGCGAACACCGGGGAGCTGTTTTTT. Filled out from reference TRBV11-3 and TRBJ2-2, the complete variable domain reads EAGVVQSPRYKIIEKKQPVAFWCNPISGHNTLYWYLQNLGQGPELLIRYENEEAVDDSQLPKDRFSAERLKGVDSTLKIQPAELGDSAVYLCASSSWTSGNANTGELFFGEGSRLTVL.

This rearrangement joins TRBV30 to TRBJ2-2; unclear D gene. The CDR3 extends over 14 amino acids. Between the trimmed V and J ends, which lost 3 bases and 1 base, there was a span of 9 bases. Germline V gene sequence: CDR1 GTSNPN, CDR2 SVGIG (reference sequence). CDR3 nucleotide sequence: TGTGCCTGGAGGATCCGAGGGAACACCGGGGAGCTGTTTTTT. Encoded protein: CAWRIRGNTGELFF.

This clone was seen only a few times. CDR3 residues: CASSEGQGREKLFF. Here the CDR3 DNA reads TGTGCCAGCAGTGAAGGGCAGGGTCGAGAAAAACTGTTTTTT. The gene calls are TRBV2 and TRBJ1-4, with D perhaps TRBD1 (5 bases). The V and J ends lost 1 base and 8 bases respectively, with 11 bases between them. The CDR3 is 14 amino acids. In germline, CDR1 is SNHLY, CDR2 FYNNEI. The variable domain in full, with the rest retrieved from reference TRBV2 and TRBJ1-4, is EPEVTQTPSHQVTQMGQEVILRCVPISNHLYFYWYRQILGQKVEFLVSFYNNEISEKSEIFDDQFSVERPDGSNFTLKIRSTKLEDSAMYFCASSEGQGREKLFFGSGTQLSVL.

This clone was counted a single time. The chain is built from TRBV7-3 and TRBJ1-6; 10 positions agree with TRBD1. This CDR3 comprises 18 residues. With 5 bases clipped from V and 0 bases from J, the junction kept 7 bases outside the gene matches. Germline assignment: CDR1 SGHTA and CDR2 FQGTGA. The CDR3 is CASSHRDRGPSYNSPLHF. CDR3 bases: TGTGCCAGCAGCCACCGGGACAGGGGACCCTCCTATAATTCACCCCTCCACTTT.

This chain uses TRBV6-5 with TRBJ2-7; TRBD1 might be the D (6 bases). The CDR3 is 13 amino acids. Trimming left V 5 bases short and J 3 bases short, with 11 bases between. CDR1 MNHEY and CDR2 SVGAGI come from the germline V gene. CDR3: CASSKTGSYEQYF. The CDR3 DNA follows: TGTGCCAGCAGTAAGACAGGTAGCTACGAGCAGTACTTC.

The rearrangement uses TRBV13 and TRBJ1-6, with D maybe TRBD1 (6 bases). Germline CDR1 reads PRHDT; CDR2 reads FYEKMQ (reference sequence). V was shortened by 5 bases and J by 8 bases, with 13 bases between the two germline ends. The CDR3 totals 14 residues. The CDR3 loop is CASSPTGGHSPLHF. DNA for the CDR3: TGTGCCAGCAGCCCGACGGGGGGGCATTCACCCCTCCACTTT. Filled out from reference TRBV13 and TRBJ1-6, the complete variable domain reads AAGVIQSPRHLIKEKRETATLKCYPIPRHDTVYWYQQGPGQDPQFLISFYEKMQSDKGSIPDRFSAQQFSDYHSELNMSSLELGDSALYFCASSPTGGHSPLHFGNGTRLTVT.

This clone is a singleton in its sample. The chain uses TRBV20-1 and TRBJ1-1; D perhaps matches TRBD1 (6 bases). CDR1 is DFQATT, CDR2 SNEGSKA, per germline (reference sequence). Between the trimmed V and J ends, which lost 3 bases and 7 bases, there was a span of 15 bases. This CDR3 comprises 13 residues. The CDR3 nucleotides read TGCAGTGCTAGTTCGGACAGCCGGGTTGAAGCTTTCTTT. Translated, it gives CSASSDSRVEAFF.